This T cell receptor (beta chain) was captured in a study of cytomegalovirus exposure and HLA in healthy donors. The PCR was carried out with 60 Vbeta primers and 13 Jbeta primers. TCRdb keeps only in-frame clones here, not all; method: immunoSEQ multiplex PCR. This sample has some 150,000 clones; around 88% occur once, and the top ten carry about 0.9%. This clone came up once. As yet, its antigen is unknown. Overall study results and limits: Presence/absence analyses assumed roughly uniform sequencing depth across donors, which may not hold.

The ends lost 5 bases at V and 4 bases at J; junction bases unmatched: 7. This CDR3 spans 15 amino acids. The germline CDR1 and CDR2 sequences are MRHNA and SNTAGT. The sample was PBMCs. This chain joins TRBV6-4 and TRBJ2-2; 7 bases match TRBD1. The source is a woman in her thirties in good health and CMV-seronegative. CDR3 sequence reads: CASSPQGVATGELFF. CDR3 bases: TGTGCCAGCAGTCCCCAGGGGGTTGCCACCGGGGAGCTGTTTTTT.